This T cell receptor (beta chain) was identified in a study of T cells in localized non-small cell lung cancer. Points from the study as a whole: Higher blood T cell density tracked longer overall survival. The highest T cell clonality was in uninvolved adjacent lung, above tumor.

The CDR3 runs 15 residues. Germline lookup yields CDR1 SNHLY and CDR2 FYNNEI. V was cut by 2 bases and J by 2 bases, with 13 bases left in between. Sequencing was performed with immunoSEQ multiplex PCR; in TCRdb, only in-frame clones are kept and a portion is missing. The sample holds around 130,000 clones, 89% seen once. A word on this clone: As yet, its antigen is unknown.

The specimen was peripheral blood, collected before any cancer treatment. The origin of this receptor is a female donor of 60 years or more with stage I lung adenocarcinoma. The chain uses TRBV2 and TRBJ2-7; TRBD2 might be the D (6 bases). The CDR3, as DNA: TGTGCCAGCAGTGAAAATGCGGGATCCACCTACGAGCAGTACTTC. This gives the protein CASSENAGSTYEQYF. The variable domain in full, completed from reference TRBV2 and TRBJ2-7, reads EPEVTQTPSHQVTQMGQEVILRCVPISNHLYFYWYRQILGQKVEFLVSFYNNEISEKSEIFDDQFSVERPDGSNFTLKIRSTKLEDSAMYFCASSENAGSTYEQYFGPGTRLTVT.